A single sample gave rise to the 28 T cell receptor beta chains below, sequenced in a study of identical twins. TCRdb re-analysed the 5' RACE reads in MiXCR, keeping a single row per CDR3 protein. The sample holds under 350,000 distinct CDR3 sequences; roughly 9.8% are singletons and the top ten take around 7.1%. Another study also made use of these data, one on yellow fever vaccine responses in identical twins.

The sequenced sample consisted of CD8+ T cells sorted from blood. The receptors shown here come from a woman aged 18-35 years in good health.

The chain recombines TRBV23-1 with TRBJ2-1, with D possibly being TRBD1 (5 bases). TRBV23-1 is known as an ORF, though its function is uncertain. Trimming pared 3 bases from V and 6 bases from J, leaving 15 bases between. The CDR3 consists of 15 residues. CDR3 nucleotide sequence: TGCGCCAGCAGTCACGGATCAGGGTTGGTCAATGAGCAGTTCTTC. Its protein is CASSHGSGLVNEQFF.

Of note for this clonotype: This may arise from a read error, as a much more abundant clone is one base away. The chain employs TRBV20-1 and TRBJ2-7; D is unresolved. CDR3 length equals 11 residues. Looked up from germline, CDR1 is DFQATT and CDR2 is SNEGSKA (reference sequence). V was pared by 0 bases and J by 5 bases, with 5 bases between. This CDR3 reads CSAREVHEQYF. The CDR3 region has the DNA TGCAGTGCTAGAGAGGTCCACGAGCAGTACTTC.

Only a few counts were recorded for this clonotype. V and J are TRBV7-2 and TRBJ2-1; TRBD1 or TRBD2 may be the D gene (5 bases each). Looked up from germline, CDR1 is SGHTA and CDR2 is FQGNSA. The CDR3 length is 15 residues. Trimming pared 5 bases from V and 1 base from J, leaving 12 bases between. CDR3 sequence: CASSQGRGSYNEQFF. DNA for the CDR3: TGTGCCAGCAGCCAGGGACGGGGTTCCTACAATGAGCAGTTCTTC.

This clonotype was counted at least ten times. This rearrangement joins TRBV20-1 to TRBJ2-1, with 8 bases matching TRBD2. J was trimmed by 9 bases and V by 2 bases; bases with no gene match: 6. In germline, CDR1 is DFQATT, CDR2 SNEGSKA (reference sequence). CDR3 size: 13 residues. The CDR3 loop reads CSARPGLVFEQFF. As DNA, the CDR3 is TGCAGTGCTAGACCGGGACTAGTCTTTGAGCAGTTCTTC.

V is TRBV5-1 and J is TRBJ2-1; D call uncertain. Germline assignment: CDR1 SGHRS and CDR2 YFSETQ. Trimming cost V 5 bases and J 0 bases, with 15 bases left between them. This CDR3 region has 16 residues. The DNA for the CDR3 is TGCGCCAGCAGAAACCCAGATGACGGCTCCTACAATGAGCAGTTCTTC. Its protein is CASRNPDDGSYNEQFF.

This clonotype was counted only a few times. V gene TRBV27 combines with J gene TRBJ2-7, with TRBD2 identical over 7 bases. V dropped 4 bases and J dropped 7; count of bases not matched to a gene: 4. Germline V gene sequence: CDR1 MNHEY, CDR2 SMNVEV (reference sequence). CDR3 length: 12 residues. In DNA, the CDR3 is TGTGCCAGCAGTTCACGGACTAGTGAGCAGTACTTC. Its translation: CASSSRTSEQYF.

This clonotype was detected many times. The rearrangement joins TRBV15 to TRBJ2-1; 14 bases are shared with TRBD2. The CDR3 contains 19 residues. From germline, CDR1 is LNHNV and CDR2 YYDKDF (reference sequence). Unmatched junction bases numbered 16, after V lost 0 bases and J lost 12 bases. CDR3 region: CATSRDRADTGLAGVGQFF. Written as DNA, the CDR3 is TGTGCCACCAGCAGAGATCGGGCCGATACGGGACTAGCGGGAGTGGGGCAGTTCTTC.

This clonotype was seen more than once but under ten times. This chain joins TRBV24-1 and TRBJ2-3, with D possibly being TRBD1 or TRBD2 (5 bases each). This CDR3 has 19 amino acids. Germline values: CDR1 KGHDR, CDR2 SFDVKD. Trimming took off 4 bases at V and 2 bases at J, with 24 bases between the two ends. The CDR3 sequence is CATSDPAGAAAVDTDTQYF. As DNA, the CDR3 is TGTGCCACCAGTGACCCCGCCGGGGCCGCGGCCGTTGACACAGATACGCAGTATTTT.

CDR3 region: CASSLSTTYEQYF. Written as DNA, the CDR3 is TGTGCCAGCAGTTTATCGACCACCTACGAGCAGTACTTC. J is TRBJ2-7 and V is TRBV27; no definite D call. The CDR3 extends over 13 amino acids. The germline V and J ends were trimmed by 0 bases and 2 bases, with 5 bases remaining between them. From germline, CDR1 is MNHEY and CDR2 SMNVEV (reference sequence).

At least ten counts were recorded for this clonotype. The CDR3 DNA sequence: TGTGCCAGCAGCATAAGAGAGGGGATTGAGCAGTTCTTC. It translates to CASSIREGIEQFF. This chain uses TRBV7-9 with TRBJ2-1, with D perhaps TRBD1 or TRBD2 (5 bases each). Germline values: CDR1 SEHNR, CDR2 FQNEAQ (reference sequence). There are 13 residues in the CDR3. Trimming shortened V by 5 bases and J by 9 bases, and 14 bases separated the two germline ends.

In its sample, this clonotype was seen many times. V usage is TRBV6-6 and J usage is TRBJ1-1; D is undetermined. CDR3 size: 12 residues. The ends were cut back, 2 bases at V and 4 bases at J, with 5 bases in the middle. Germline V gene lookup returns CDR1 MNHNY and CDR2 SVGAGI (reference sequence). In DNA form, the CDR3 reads TGTGCCAGCAGTTACGGCAGCACTGAAGCTTTCTTT. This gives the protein CASSYGSTEAFF.

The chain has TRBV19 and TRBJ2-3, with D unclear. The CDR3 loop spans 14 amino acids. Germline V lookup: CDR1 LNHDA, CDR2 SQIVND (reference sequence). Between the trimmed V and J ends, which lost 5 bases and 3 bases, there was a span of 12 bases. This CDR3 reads CASSSTHGTDTQYF. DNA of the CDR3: TGTGCCAGTAGTTCGACTCATGGGACAGATACGCAGTATTTT.

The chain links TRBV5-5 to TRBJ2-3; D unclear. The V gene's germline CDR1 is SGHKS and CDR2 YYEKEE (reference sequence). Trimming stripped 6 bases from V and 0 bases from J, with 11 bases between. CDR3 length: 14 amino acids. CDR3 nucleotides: TGTGCCAGCACCCGTCGTCCTAGCACAGATACGCAGTATTTT. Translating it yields CASTRRPSTDTQYF.

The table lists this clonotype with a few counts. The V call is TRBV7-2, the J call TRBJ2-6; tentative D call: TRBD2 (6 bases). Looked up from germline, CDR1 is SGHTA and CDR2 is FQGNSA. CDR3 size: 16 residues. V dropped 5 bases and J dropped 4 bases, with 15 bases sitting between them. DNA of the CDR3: TGTGCCAGCAGCCCAACCGGGACTCCCGGGGCCAACGTCCTGACTTTC. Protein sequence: CASSPTGTPGANVLTF.

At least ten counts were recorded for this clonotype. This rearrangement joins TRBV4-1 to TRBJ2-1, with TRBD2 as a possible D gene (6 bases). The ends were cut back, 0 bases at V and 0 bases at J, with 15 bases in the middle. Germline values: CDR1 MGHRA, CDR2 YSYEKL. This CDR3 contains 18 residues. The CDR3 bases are TGCGCCAGCAGCCAAGAGATGGGGACTCTAAGCTCCTACAATGAGCAGTTCTTC. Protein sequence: CASSQEMGTLSSYNEQFF.

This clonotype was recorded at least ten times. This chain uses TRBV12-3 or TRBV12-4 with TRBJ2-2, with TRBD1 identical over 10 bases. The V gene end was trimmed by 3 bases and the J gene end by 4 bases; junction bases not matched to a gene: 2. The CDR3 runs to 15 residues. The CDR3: CASSFGTGATGELFF. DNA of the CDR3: TGTGCCAGCAGTTTTGGGACAGGGGCCACCGGGGAGCTGTTTTTT.

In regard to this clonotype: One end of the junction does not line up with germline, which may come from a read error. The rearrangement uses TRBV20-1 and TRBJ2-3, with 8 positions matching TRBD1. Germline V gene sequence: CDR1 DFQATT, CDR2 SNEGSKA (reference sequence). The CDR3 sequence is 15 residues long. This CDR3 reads CSARETGAITDTHYF. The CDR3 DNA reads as TGCAGTGCTAGAGAGACAGGGGCGATCACAGATACGCACTATTTT.

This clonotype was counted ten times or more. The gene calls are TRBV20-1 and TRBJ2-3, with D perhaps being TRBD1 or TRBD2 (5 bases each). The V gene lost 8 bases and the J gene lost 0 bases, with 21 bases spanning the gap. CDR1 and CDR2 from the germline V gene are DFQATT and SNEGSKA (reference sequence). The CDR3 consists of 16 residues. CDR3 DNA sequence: TGCAGTTGCAGTGCTAGGGCTGAGGGGAGCACAGATACGCAGTATTTT. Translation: CSCSARAEGSTDTQYF.

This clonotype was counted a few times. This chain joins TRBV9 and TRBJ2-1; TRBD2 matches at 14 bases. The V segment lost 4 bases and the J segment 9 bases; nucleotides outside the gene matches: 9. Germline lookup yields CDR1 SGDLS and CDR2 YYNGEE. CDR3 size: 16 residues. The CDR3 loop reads CASSPRLAGGRIEQFF. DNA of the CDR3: TGTGCCAGCAGCCCGAGACTAGCGGGGGGGCGAATTGAGCAGTTCTTC.

The CDR3 sequence: CASSPPTRGYNEQFF. Written as DNA, the CDR3 is TGTGCCAGCTCACCGCCGACTAGGGGCTACAATGAGCAGTTCTTC. The rearrangement uses TRBV18 and TRBJ2-1; D might be TRBD2 (6 bases). There are 15 residues in the CDR3. CDR1 and CDR2 (germline): KGHSH, LQKENI. With 3 bases removed from V and 3 bases from J, the gap between germline ends came to 12 bases.

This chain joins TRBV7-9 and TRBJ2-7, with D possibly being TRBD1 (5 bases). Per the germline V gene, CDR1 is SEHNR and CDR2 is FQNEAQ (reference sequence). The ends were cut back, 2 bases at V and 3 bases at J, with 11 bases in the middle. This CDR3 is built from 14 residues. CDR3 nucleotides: TGTGCCAGCAGCTTACCAGGGAATATCTACGAGCAGTACTTC. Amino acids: CASSLPGNIYEQYF.

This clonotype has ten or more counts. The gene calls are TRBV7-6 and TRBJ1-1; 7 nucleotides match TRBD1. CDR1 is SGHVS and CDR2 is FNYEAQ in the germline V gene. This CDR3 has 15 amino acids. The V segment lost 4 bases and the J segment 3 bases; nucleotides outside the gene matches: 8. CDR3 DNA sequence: TGTGCCAGCAGCTCCCGACAGGGAATGGACACTGAAGCTTTCTTT. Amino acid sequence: CASSSRQGMDTEAFF.

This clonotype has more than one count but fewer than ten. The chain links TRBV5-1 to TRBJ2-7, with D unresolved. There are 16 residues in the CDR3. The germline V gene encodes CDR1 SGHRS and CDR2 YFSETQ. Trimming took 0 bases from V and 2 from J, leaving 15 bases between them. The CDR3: CASSLALLTGTYEQYF. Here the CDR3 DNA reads TGCGCCAGCAGCTTGGCCCTCCTCACCGGTACCTACGAGCAGTACTTC.

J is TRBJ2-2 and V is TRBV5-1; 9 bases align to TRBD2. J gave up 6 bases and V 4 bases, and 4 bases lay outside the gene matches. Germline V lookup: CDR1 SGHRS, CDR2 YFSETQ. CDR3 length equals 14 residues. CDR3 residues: CASSRTSAPGELFF. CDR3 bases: TGCGCCAGCAGCCGGACTAGCGCCCCCGGGGAGCTGTTTTTT.

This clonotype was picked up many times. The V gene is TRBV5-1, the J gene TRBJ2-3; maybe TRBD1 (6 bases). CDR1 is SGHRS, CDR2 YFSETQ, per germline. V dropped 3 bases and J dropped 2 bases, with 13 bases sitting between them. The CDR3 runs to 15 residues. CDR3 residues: CASSWRQDFTDTQYF. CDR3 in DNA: TGCGCCAGCAGCTGGCGACAGGATTTCACAGATACGCAGTATTTT.

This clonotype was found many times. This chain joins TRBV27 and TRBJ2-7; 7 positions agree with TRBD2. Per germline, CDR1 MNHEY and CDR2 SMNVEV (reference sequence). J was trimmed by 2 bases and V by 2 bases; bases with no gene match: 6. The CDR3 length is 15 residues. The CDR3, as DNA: TGTGCCAGCAGTTTAGAGCCTAGCGGTACCTACGAGCAGTACTTC. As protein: CASSLEPSGTYEQYF.

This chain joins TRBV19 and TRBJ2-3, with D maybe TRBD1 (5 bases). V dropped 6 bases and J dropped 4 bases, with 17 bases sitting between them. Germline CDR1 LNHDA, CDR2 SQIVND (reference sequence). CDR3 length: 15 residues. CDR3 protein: CASRATLFRADTQYF. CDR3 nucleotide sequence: TGTGCCAGTAGAGCTACCCTATTCAGGGCAGATACGCAGTATTTT.

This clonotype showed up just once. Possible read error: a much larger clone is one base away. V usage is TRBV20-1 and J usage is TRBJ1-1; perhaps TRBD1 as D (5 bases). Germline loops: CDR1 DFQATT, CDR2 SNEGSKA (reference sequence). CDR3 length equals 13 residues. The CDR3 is CSTRDRGDTEAFF. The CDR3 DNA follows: TGCAGCACTAGAGATCGGGGGGACACTGAAGCTTTCTTT.